Listed below are T cell receptor beta chains from one sample, sequenced in a study of cytomegalovirus exposure and HLA in healthy donors. The assay was immunoSEQ multiplex PCR, and TCRdb's table has in-frame clones only and misses some. The sample includes roughly 150,000 clones, 85% of them seen just once. The sequenced sample consisted of PBMCs. These receptors were obtained from a man aged 25 to 40 in good health and CMV-seropositive. Both conserved end residues are trimmed from each CDR3. The order of the fields is CDR3 protein, V gene, J gene, clone size. Some rows have no size entry. The others give once, few or many, or a class for an expanded clone.

ASLQGFYSNQPQH	TRBV10-2	TRBJ1-5	NA
ASSLWGQGFQETQY	TRBV27	TRBJ2-5	NA
ASSWGDRLNTEAF	TRBV6-5	TRBJ1-1	NA
ASSQDRGDYGYT	TRBV11-1	TRBJ1-2	NA
ASSPGDTTYEQY	TRBV18	TRBJ2-7	NA
ASSPYHGGNTEAF	TRBV7-3	TRBJ1-1	NA
ASSDGGAGKKLF	TRBV25-1	TRBJ1-4	NA
ASSQDGTGASNQPQH	TRBV4-2	TRBJ1-5	NA
ASSPPERVGTDTQY	TRBV18	TRBJ2-3	once
ASSLDWTGGLETQY	TRBV7-2	TRBJ2-5	NA
SATGGGETQY	TRBV29-1	TRBJ2-5	NA
ASSLVGGNYGYT	TRBV5-1	TRBJ1-2	NA